This T cell receptor beta chain was sequenced for a study of siplizumab effects on memory and regulatory T cells. General study points: In controls, about 28% of mappable alloreactive CD4+ clones were Treg-derived on average, versus around 70% with siplizumab. Whether proliferating Tregs in siplizumab cultures suppress was not functionally confirmed.

The data were produced by immunoSEQ multiplex PCR, yet TCRdb's version contains in-frame clones alone and is incomplete. This repertoire shows 85,000 to 120,000 clones, 90% to 95% found once; its top ten account for roughly 1.1%. Concerning this clone: What it binds is unknown.

The germline CDR1 and CDR2 sequences are SGHVS and FQNEAQ. Trimming removed 1 base from V and 6 bases from J, with 10 bases in between. The CDR3 sequence is 14 residues long. The sample taken for sequencing was CD4+ T cells sorted from blood. The receptor comes from a human donor in good health. The chain uses TRBV7-8 and TRBJ2-1; tentatively, D is TRBD2 (5 bases). For the CDR3, the DNA is TGTGCCAGCAGCTTAGGCCGGACTGCCAATGAGCAGTTCTTC. It codes for CASSLGRTANEQFF.